A selection of T cell receptor beta chains follows, all from one sample in a study of T cell responses to AZD1222 COVID-19 vaccine. TCRdb's copy holds only in-frame clones and misses some; the assay was immunoSEQ multiplex PCR. Of about 150,000 clones in the sample, 70% to 90% were seen once. The input for sequencing was peripheral blood, taken on day 0 of AZD1222 vaccination. The receptors were gathered from an adult in good health. The CDR3 runs from the conserved cysteine through the conserved F or W. A D gene is named only where the DNA matches it firmly. Only some rows state a clone size, as once, few, many or a class for expanded clones.

abundance,v_gene,j_gene,d_gene,CDR3aa,CDR3nt
-,TRBV27,TRBJ1-1,-,CASSSLSPGQRRIMNTEAFF,TGTGCCAGCAGTTCCTTATCCCCGGGACAAAGAAGAATAATGAACACTGAAGCTTTCTTT
-,TRBV27,TRBJ2-1,-,CASSLMAGGSYNEQFF,TGTGCCAGCAGTTTAATGGCGGGCGGCTCCTACAATGAGCAGTTCTTC
-,TRBV7-2,TRBJ2-7,-,CASSLVPGGSSGGGDEQYF,TGTGCCAGCAGCTTAGTACCCGGGGGCTCAAGCGGTGGAGGGGACGAGCAGTACTTC
-,TRBV7-2,TRBJ2-7,TRBD2,CASSSTPGGTYEQYF,TGTGCCAGCAGCTCAACCCCGGGAGGCACCTACGAGCAGTACTTC
-,TRBV6-5,TRBJ1-1,-,CASRDAGAVDGFF,TGTGCCAGCAGAGACGCGGGGGCGGTTGACGGTTTCTTT
-,TRBV10-3,TRBJ2-7,-,CATGDGNEQYF,TGTGCCACCGGGGACGGGAACGAGCAGTACTTC
once,TRBV6-5,TRBJ2-7,-,CASSYTAGYEQYF,TGTGCCAGCAGTTACACGGCAGGCTACGAGCAGTACTTC
-,TRBV19,TRBJ2-7,-,CASLGGRDSEQYF,TGTGCCAGTCTTGGGGGCAGGGATAGCGAGCAGTACTTC
-,TRBV6-6,TRBJ2-7,TRBD1,CASSRGTGGTYEQYF,TGTGCCAGCAGCCGCGGGACAGGAGGAACCTACGAGCAGTACTTC
-,TRBV5-1,TRBJ1-3,-,CASSSQGGNTIYF,TGCGCCAGCAGCTCTCAGGGTGGAAACACCATATATTTT
-,TRBV7-9,TRBJ1-6,-,CASSVGPSPLHF,TGTGCCAGCAGCGTCGGGCCCTCACCCCTCCACTTT
-,TRBV6-2/TRBV6-3,TRBJ1-2,-,CASSRPGGADGYTF,TGTGCCAGCAGTCGACCCGGGGGGGCCGATGGCTACACCTTC
-,TRBV7-9,TRBJ2-7,-,CASSTRQVYEQYF,TGTGCCAGCAGCACTAGACAGGTCTACGAGCAGTACTTC
-,TRBV2,TRBJ1-5,-,CASSDRVPLQPQHF,TGTGCCAGCAGTGACCGGGTCCCACTTCAGCCCCAGCATTTT
few,TRBV7-2,TRBJ2-5,-,CASSYGRGGETQYF,TGTGCCAGCAGCTACGGAAGGGGAGGTGAGACCCAGTACTTC
-,TRBV2,TRBJ2-1,-,CAIPGTWESNEQFF,TGTGCCATCCCCGGGACTTGGGAGTCCAATGAGCAGTTCTTC
-,TRBV2,TRBJ2-7,-,CASSVGAGAYEQYF,TGTGCCAGCAGTGTCGGCGCAGGCGCCTACGAGCAGTACTTC
-,TRBV20-1,TRBJ1-2,-,CSAPLYGYTF,TGCAGTGCTCCCCTCTATGGCTACACCTTC
-,TRBV10-2,TRBJ2-3,-,CASSELRGYYTDTQYF,TGCGCCAGCAGTGAATTACGGGGGTATTACACAGATACGCAGTATTTT
-,TRBV6-6,TRBJ2-7,-,CASTFAGTHYEQYF,TGTGCCAGCACTTTCGCGGGAACGCACTACGAGCAGTACTTC
-,TRBV28,TRBJ1-6,-,CASSPGQRRSPLHF,TGTGCCAGCAGTCCCGGACAGAGGAGATCACCCCTCCACTTT
-,TRBV27,TRBJ1-5,TRBD1,CASSLWGTGSGQPQHF,TGTGCCAGCAGTTTATGGGGGACAGGGAGTGGTCAGCCCCAGCATTTT
-,TRBV5-1,TRBJ1-5,TRBD1,CASTLGDGTGDQPQHF,TGCGCCAGCACCCTGGGGGACGGGACAGGAGATCAGCCCCAGCATTTT
-,TRBV15,TRBJ1-2,TRBD1,CATSRDRDRGLGEGYTF,TGTGCCACCAGCAGAGATAGGGACAGGGGGTTAGGTGAGGGCTACACCTTC